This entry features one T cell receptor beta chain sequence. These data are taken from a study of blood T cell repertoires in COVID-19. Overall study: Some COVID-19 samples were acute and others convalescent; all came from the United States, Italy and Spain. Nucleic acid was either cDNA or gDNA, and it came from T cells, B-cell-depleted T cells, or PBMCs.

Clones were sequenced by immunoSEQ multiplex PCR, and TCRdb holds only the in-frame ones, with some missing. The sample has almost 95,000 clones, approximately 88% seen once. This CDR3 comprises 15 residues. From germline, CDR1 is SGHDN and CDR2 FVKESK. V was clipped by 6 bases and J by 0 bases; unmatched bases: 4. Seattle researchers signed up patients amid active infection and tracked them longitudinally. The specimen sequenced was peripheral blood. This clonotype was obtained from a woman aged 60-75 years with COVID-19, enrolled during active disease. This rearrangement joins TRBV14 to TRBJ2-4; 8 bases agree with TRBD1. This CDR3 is CASSLQGAAKNIQYF. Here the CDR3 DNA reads TGTGCCAGCAGTCTCCAGGGGGCAGCCAAAAACATTCAGTACTTC.